Listed here are 20 T cell receptor beta chains from one sample, sequenced in a study of CD8 T cells in Susac syndrome. After extraction with the RNeasy kit, about 0.45 to 1 ug of the RNA was reverse transcribed using random hexamers. Via MiXCR, TCRdb re-called the immunoSEQ multiplex PCR reads, giving one row per CDR3 protein. Of hundreds of thousands of distinct CDR3 sequences listed, 94% are singletons. Sequencing input: CD4+ T cells from PBMCs. The receptors were gathered from a human donor with Susac syndrome.

The V call is TRBV25-1, the J call TRBJ2-5; weak D call: TRBD1 (6 bases). V gave up 7 bases and J gave up 2 bases, with 14 bases separating them. The germline gives CDR1 MGHDK, CDR2 SYGVNS. The CDR3 extends over 14 amino acids. The CDR3 DNA follows: TGTGCCAGCATGGGGACACCCCATCAAGAGACCCAGTACTTC. It translates to CASMGTPHQETQYF. Combining the CDR3 with reference TRBV25-1 and TRBJ2-5 gives the whole variable domain EADIYQTPRYLVIGTGKKITLECSQTMGHDKMYWYQQDPGMELHLIHYSYGVNSTEKGDLSSESTVSRIRTEHFPLTLESARPSHTSQYLCASMGTPHQETQYFGPGTRLLVL.

This chain links TRBV9 with TRBJ1-1; 7 bases align to TRBD1. The junction had 6 bases not matched to a gene; V was cut back by 3 bases and J by 1 base. This CDR3 is 15 amino acids long. Germline V gives CDR1 SGDLS, CDR2 YYNGEE. CDR3 amino acids: CASSETGVGNTEAFF. As DNA, the CDR3 is TGTGCCAGCAGCGAAACAGGGGTGGGGAACACTGAAGCTTTCTTT. The full variable domain, its missing parts supplied by reference TRBV9 and TRBJ1-1, is DSGVTQTPKHLITATGQRVTLRCSPRSGDLSVYWYQQSLDQGLQFLIQYYNGEERAKGNILERFSAQQFPDLHSELNLSSLELGDSALYFCASSETGVGNTEAFFGQGTRLTVV.

V and J are TRBV7-3 and TRBJ2-5; perhaps TRBD2 as D (6 bases). The CDR3 sequence is 16 residues long. The ends were cut back, 4 bases at V and 2 bases at J, with 17 bases in the middle. The germline V gene encodes CDR1 SGHTA and CDR2 FQGTGA. The CDR3 DNA follows: TGTGCCAGCAGCTCCACCGCCGGGACTTCACAAGAGACCCAGTACTTC. Amino acid sequence: CASSSTAGTSQETQYF.

This clonotype has only one observation. The V and J genes are TRBV7-6 and TRBJ2-1; D unresolved. Trimming stripped 2 bases from V and 5 bases from J, with 13 bases between. The CDR3 loop spans 15 amino acids. CDR1 is SGHVS, CDR2 FNYEAQ, per germline. The CDR3 nucleotides read TGTGCCAGCAGCTTAAGCTTGTTGCAGGACAATGAGCAGTTCTTC. Protein product: CASSLSLLQDNEQFF.

This sequence joins TRBV7-2 and TRBJ1-5; no definite D call. CDR3 length equals 12 residues. The V gene lost 6 bases and the J gene lost 4 bases, with 7 bases spanning the gap. Germline V gives CDR1 SGHTA, CDR2 FQGNSA. The CDR3 protein is CASRSGNQPQHF. The CDR3 DNA is TGTGCCAGCAGATCCGGGAATCAGCCCCAGCATTTT.

The chain links TRBV5-1 to TRBJ1-1; no clear D. The CDR3 runs 14 residues. V was trimmed by 5 bases and J by 6 bases, leaving 17 bases between them. Germline V CDR1 and CDR2: SGHRS, YFSETQ. The CDR3 here is CASSPRPSESEAFF. The CDR3 DNA follows: TGCGCCAGCAGTCCGCGCCCGTCAGAGTCTGAAGCTTTCTTT.

This sequence joins TRBV7-3 and TRBJ2-2; 9 bases map to TRBD2. V trimming: 1 base; J trimming: 7 bases; junction bases outside the gene matches: 7. CDR1 SGHTA and CDR2 FQGTGA come from the germline V gene. There are 16 residues in the CDR3. CDR3 in DNA: TGTGCCAGCAGCTTAAATCCTAGCGGGGTCCACGGGGAGCTGTTTTTT. Encoded protein: CASSLNPSGVHGELFF. The complete variable domain, with remaining parts taken from reference TRBV7-3 and TRBJ2-2, reads GAGVSQTPSNKVTEKGKYVELRCDPISGHTALYWYRQSLGQGPEFLIYFQGTGAADDSGLPNDRFFAVRPEGSVSTLKIQRTERGDSAVYLCASSLNPSGVHGELFFGEGSRLTVL.

The chain has TRBV20-1 and TRBJ1-2, with D possibly being TRBD1 (5 bases). Trimming removed 5 bases from V and 1 base from J, with 17 bases in between. There are 15 residues in the CDR3. Germline V CDR1 and CDR2: DFQATT, SNEGSKA (reference sequence). CDR3 residues: CSAPEIRGLNYGYTF. CDR3 bases: TGCAGTGCTCCAGAGATCCGGGGACTTAACTATGGCTACACCTTC.

This CDR3 reads CASSLVRATPYEQYF. Written as DNA, the CDR3 is TGTGCCAGCAGCTTAGTAAGGGCCACCCCCTACGAGCAGTACTTC. J is TRBJ2-7 and V is TRBV7-8; D uncertain. The V and J ends lost 1 base and 2 bases respectively, with 12 bases between them. This CDR3 comprises 15 residues. Germline-derived CDR1 and CDR2 are SGHVS and FQNEAQ.

This clonotype was found once. The CDR3 DNA follows: TGTGCCAGCAGCGTAGTCAGGGAGGGCGGCACTGAAGCTTTCTTT. Translated: CASSVVREGGTEAFF. The chain uses TRBV9 and TRBJ1-1, with TRBD1 as a possible D gene (5 bases). This CDR3 region has 15 residues. Germline V gene sequence: CDR1 SGDLS, CDR2 YYNGEE. Trimming took off 0 bases at V and 4 bases at J, with 13 bases between the two ends.

The chain links TRBV20-1 to TRBJ2-1, with 8 bases fitting TRBD2. Germline CDR1 and CDR2: DFQATT and SNEGSKA (reference sequence). With V trimmed by 3 bases and J by 6 bases, 16 bases remained unmatched. The CDR3 contains 17 residues. CDR3 nucleotides: TGCAGTGCTAGGGGTCAGCCCTCGGGGGGGCCCATCAATGAGCAGTTCTTC. Translated, it gives CSARGQPSGGPINEQFF.

The V and J genes are TRBV6-2 or TRBV6-3 and TRBJ2-1; D is ambiguous. This CDR3 is 16 amino acids long. V was cut by 7 bases and J by 3 bases, with 19 bases left in between. CDR1 MNHEY and CDR2 SVGEGT come from the germline V gene. The CDR3 DNA follows: TGTGCCAGCAACCCCCTGGACGGAAGGTTCTACAATGAGCAGTTCTTC. This translates into CASNPLDGRFYNEQFF.

The rearrangement uses TRBV30 and TRBJ1-4; the match to TRBD1 covers 9 bases. The CDR3 runs to 13 residues. CDR1 and CDR2 from the germline V gene are GTSNPN and SVGIG (reference sequence). J gave up 6 bases and V 5 bases, and 4 bases lay outside the gene matches. Here the CDR3 DNA reads TGTGCCTGGTCCGGGACAGGGCATGAAAAACTGTTTTTT. It specifies CAWSGTGHEKLFF.

This chain joins TRBV7-3 and TRBJ1-5; D unclear. The CDR3 sequence is 13 residues long. V was shortened by 2 bases and J by 3 bases, with 5 bases between the two germline ends. Per the germline V gene, CDR1 is SGHTA and CDR2 is FQGTGA. The CDR3 reads CASSLAHNQPQHF. The DNA of the CDR3 is TGTGCCAGCAGCTTAGCCCACAATCAGCCCCAGCATTTT.

In this sample, this clonotype turned up once. This chain joins TRBV5-4 and TRBJ1-2; 7 bases are shared with TRBD1. The CDR3 sequence is 15 residues long. Trimming at V came to 0 bases and at J to 8 bases, leaving 10 bases not matched to a gene. Germline V lookup: CDR1 SGHNT, CDR2 YYREEE (reference sequence). In DNA form, the CDR3 reads TGTGCCAGCAGCTTGGCCGGGACAGCAGGAGAAGGCTACACCTTC. Protein sequence: CASSLAGTAGEGYTF.

The rearrangement links TRBV20-1 to TRBJ1-1; the match to TRBD1 covers 8 bases. V shed 1 base, J shed 2 bases, and the junction held 3 bases outside the gene matches. This CDR3 is built from 14 residues. CDR1 and CDR2 from the germline V gene are DFQATT and SNEGSKA (reference sequence). Here the CDR3 DNA reads TGCAGTGCTAGAGTCGGGACAGGCAACACTGAAGCTTTCTTT. It encodes CSARVGTGNTEAFF.

The chain recombines TRBV6-1 with TRBJ1-5; D unclear. CDR1 is MNHNS and CDR2 is SASEGT in the germline V gene. Trimming removed 2 bases at V and 6 bases at J, with 5 bases between. This CDR3 contains 12 residues. The CDR3 spells CASSERIQPQHF. CDR3 DNA: TGTGCCAGCAGTGAACGTATTCAGCCCCAGCATTTT.

The CDR3: CASSLFSQISTGELFF. The CDR3, as DNA: TGCGCCAGCAGCTTGTTTTCGCAGATCAGCACCGGGGAGCTGTTTTTT. The chain links TRBV5-1 to TRBJ2-2; no firm D call. This CDR3 has 16 residues. Germline V lookup: CDR1 SGHRS, CDR2 YFSETQ. V was pared by 1 base and J by 4 bases, with 14 bases between.

J is TRBJ1-1 and V is TRBV5-6, with unresolved D. The CDR3 has 15 amino acids. The germline V gene has CDR1 SGHDT and CDR2 YYEEEE. The V end was cut by 3 bases, the J end by 1 base, with 13 bases between. CDR3 coding DNA: TGTGCCAGCAGCTACGCCTGGGGTGGGAACACTGAAGCTTTCTTT. It is translated as CASSYAWGGNTEAFF.

This clonotype has only a few counts. This chain joins TRBV6-5 and TRBJ2-1, with 7 nucleotides matching TRBD1. After removal of 2 bases from V and 1 base from J, the junction contained 5 bases not matched to a gene. Germline V gene lookup returns CDR1 MNHEY and CDR2 SVGAGI. CDR3 length equals 16 residues. In nucleotides, the CDR3 is TGTGCCAGCAGTTACGGGACAGCCTTTTCCTACAATGAGCAGTTCTTC. Residues: CASSYGTAFSYNEQFF.